A selection of T cell receptor beta chains follows, all from one sample in a study of cytomegalovirus exposure and HLA in healthy donors. TCRdb's table, derived via immunoSEQ multiplex PCR, lists solely in-frame clones and lacks some. The sample shows around 150,000 clones, approximately 68% of them seen only once. Sample: PBMCs. These TCRs come from a man between 60 and 70 years old in good health and CMV-seronegative. CDR3s include the opening cysteine and the closing phenylalanine or tryptophan. The order of the fields is D gene, clone size, J gene, V gene, CDR3 protein, CDR3 DNA. A D gene is named only where the DNA matches it firmly. The size of a clone is reported for some rows only, either as once, few or many, or as a class for expanded clones.

TRBD1 . TRBJ2-5 TRBV11-2 CASSPPTGGSETQYF TGTGCCAGCAGCCCTCCGACAGGGGGTAGTGAGACCCAGTACTTC
TRBD1 . TRBJ1-1 TRBV13 CASSPGQVNTEAFF TGTGCCAGCAGCCCAGGACAGGTAAACACTGAAGCTTTCTTT
TRBD1 . TRBJ1-4 TRBV7-6 CASSLETGNEKLFF TGTGCCAGCAGCTTAGAGACAGGGAATGAAAAACTGTTTTTT
. . TRBJ2-2 TRBV5-1 CASSLGGGDTGELFF TGCGCCAGCAGCTTAGGGGGGGGCGACACCGGGGAGCTGTTTTTT
TRBD2 . TRBJ2-1 TRBV9 CASSVRLAGGVGEQFF TGTGCCAGCAGCGTTAGACTAGCGGGAGGGGTCGGTGAGCAGTTCTTC
TRBD2 . TRBJ2-2 TRBV4-2 CASSPRTSGSTGELFF TGTGCCAGCAGCCCCCGGACTAGCGGGAGTACAGGGGAGCTGTTTTTT
. . TRBJ2-2 TRBV19 CASSIGQNTGELFF TGTGCCAGTAGTATAGGACAGAACACCGGGGAGCTGTTTTTT
. . TRBJ2-6 TRBV4-1 CASSQEAGDRSGANVLTF TGCGCCAGCAGCCAGGAAGCAGGGGACCGCTCTGGGGCCAACGTCCTGACTTTC
TRBD1 few TRBJ2-1 TRBV19 CASSFRDSDEQFF TGTGCCAGTAGTTTCCGGGACAGCGATGAGCAGTTCTTC
TRBD2 . TRBJ2-2 TRBV7-9 CASSATSGSNTGELFF TGTGCCAGCAGCGCGACTAGCGGGAGTAACACCGGGGAGCTGTTTTTT
. . TRBJ1-2 TRBV27 CASSLRGGRGYTF TGTGCCAGCAGTTTAAGAGGGGGACGTGGCTACACCTTC
. . TRBJ2-2 TRBV7-6 CASSLGLSSTGELFF TGTGCCAGCAGCTTAGGATTAAGTAGCACCGGGGAGCTGTTTTTT
TRBD1 . TRBJ1-2 TRBV19 CASSIPGQTYGYTF TGTGCCAGTAGTATACCGGGACAGACATATGGCTACACCTTC
. few TRBJ1-4 TRBV2 CASSEQGQWGEKLFF TGTGCCAGCAGTGAACAGGGGCAGTGGGGTGAAAAACTGTTTTTT
TRBD2 . TRBJ2-2 TRBV19 CASNSLAGSGELFF TGTGCCAGTAACTCCCTAGCGGGTTCTGGGGAGCTGTTTTTT
. . TRBJ1-5 TRBV27 CASSPDDSNQPQHF TGTGCCAGCAGCCCAGATGATAGCAATCAGCCCCAGCATTTT
TRBD1 . TRBJ2-7 TRBV6-5 CASSYSRGQGSYEQYF TGTGCCAGCAGTTACTCCCGGGGACAGGGGTCCTACGAGCAGTACTTC
TRBD2 . TRBJ2-3 TRBV7-6 CASSSGLAGEADTQYF TGTGCCAGCAGCTCGGGACTAGCGGGAGAGGCGGATACGCAGTATTTT
TRBD1 few TRBJ1-1 TRBV5-1 CASSQPVRGPRSGTEAFF TGCGCCAGCAGTCAACCGGTGAGGGGGCCACGTTCGGGCACTGAAGCTTTCTTT
. . TRBJ2-7 TRBV11-3 CASSLTTGSYEQYF TGTGCCAGCAGCTTAACAACAGGGTCCTACGAGCAGTACTTC
. . TRBJ1-1 TRBV19 CASSIDLEVGRAMNTEAFF TGTGCCAGTAGTATAGATTTAGAAGTAGGCAGGGCGATGAACACTGAAGCTTTCTTT
. . TRBJ1-1 TRBV5-1 CASSLEQNTEAFF TGCGCCAGCAGCTTGGAACAGAACACTGAAGCTTTCTTT
. few TRBJ2-2 TRBV18 CASSLTSGYTGELFF TGTGCCAGCTCACTTACTTCAGGGTACACCGGGGAGCTGTTTTTT
. . TRBJ2-7 TRBV19 CASSNGRLVEGQYF TGTGCCAGTAGTAATGGCAGGTTGGTCGAGGGGCAGTACTTC
TRBD1 . TRBJ2-7 TRBV7-6 CASSLVTGTGEYEQYF TGTGCCAGCAGCTTAGTGACCGGGACAGGGGAGTACGAGCAGTACTTC
. . TRBJ2-2 TRBV9 CASSVGRDRNTGELFF TGTGCCAGCAGCGTGGGGCGGGATCGGAACACCGGGGAGCTGTTTTTT
. . TRBJ2-3 TRBV5-4 CASSLQGADTQYF TGTGCCAGCAGCTTGCAAGGAGCCGATACGCAGTATTTT
TRBD2 . TRBJ2-1 TRBV18 CASSTSGSNEQFF TGTGCCAGCTCAACTAGCGGTTCGAATGAGCAGTTCTTC
. once TRBJ1-2 TRBV4-2 CASSPGVVDGYPF TGTGCCAGCAGCCCAGGGGTGGTTGATGGCTACCCCTTC
. . TRBJ1-1 TRBV30 CAWSATGNTEAFF TGTGCCTGGAGTGCGACAGGGAACACTGAAGCTTTCTTT
. . TRBJ2-7 TRBV7-3 CASSLAAGGYEQYF TGTGCCAGCAGCTTGGCCGCGGGCGGCTACGAGCAGTACTTC
TRBD2 once TRBJ2-1 TRBV7-3 CASSLTRGLADNEQFF TGTGCCAGCAGCTTAACGAGAGGACTAGCGGACAATGAGCAGTTCTTC
. . TRBJ1-1 TRBV7-2 CASSYTVNTEAFF TGTGCCAGCAGCTATACAGTAAACACTGAAGCTTTCTTT
TRBD1 . TRBJ1-1 TRBV5-1 CASSLDRGPRAEAFF TGCGCCAGCAGCTTGGACAGGGGGCCTCGCGCTGAAGCTTTCTTT
. . TRBJ1-1 TRBV28 CASGRTEAFF TGTGCCAGCGGCCGCACTGAAGCTTTCTTT
. . TRBJ2-2 TRBV27 CASSDSRNTGELFF TGTGCCAGCAGTGACAGTAGGAACACCGGGGAGCTGTTTTTT
. few TRBJ1-5 TRBV30 CAWTRRGSNQPQHF TGTGCCTGGACCAGAAGAGGGAGCAATCAGCCCCAGCATTTT
. . TRBJ2-5 TRBV5-1 CASSFEETQYF TGCGCCAGCAGCTTTGAGGAGACCCAGTACTTC
TRBD1 . TRBJ2-5 TRBV5-1 CASSMSGTEETQYF TGCGCCAGCAGCATGTCCGGGACAGAAGAGACCCAGTACTTC
TRBD2 . TRBJ2-7 TRBV4-2 CASSQVSIAGPFYEQYF TGTGCCAGCAGCCAAGTATCGATAGCGGGACCTTTTTACGAGCAGTACTTC
TRBD1 . TRBJ1-4 TRBV5-1 CASSLLTGVREKLFF TGCGCCAGCAGCTTGCTGACAGGGGTAAGGGAAAAACTGTTTTTT